A single sample gave rise to the 20 T cell receptor beta chains below, sequenced in a study of blood T cell repertoires in COVID-19. Assay used: immunoSEQ multiplex PCR; TCRdb lists only in-frame clones, some missing. The sample consists of about 300,000 clones, around 86% of them appearing once. Input material: peripheral blood. The source is a human donor in a cohort sampled during active COVID-19.

This clone has a handful of counts. V gene TRBV6-5 combines with J gene TRBJ2-3; tentatively, D is TRBD2 (5 bases). In germline, CDR1 is MNHEY, CDR2 SVGAGI. The CDR3 sequence is 13 residues long. Between the trimmed V and J ends, which lost 6 bases and 0 bases, there was a span of 7 bases. The CDR3 bases are TGTGCCAGCAGAAGGACTAGCACAGATACGCAGTATTTT. This sequence encodes CASRRTSTDTQYF.

The chain is built from TRBV7-9 and TRBJ2-7; D might be TRBD1 (5 bases). V dropped 4 bases and J dropped 5 bases, with 12 bases sitting between them. The CDR3 contains 13 residues. The germline V gene encodes CDR1 SEHNR and CDR2 FQNEAQ (reference sequence). CDR3 residues: CASSSNQGHEQYF. The CDR3, as DNA: TGTGCCAGCAGCTCCAACCAGGGCCACGAGCAGTACTTC.

This clone occurred a few times. The chain recombines TRBV5-6 with TRBJ1-1; unclear D gene. Per germline, CDR1 SGHDT and CDR2 YYEEEE. Trimming cost V 3 bases and J 5 bases, with 11 bases left between them. This CDR3 spans 13 amino acids. The CDR3 sequence: CASSYLRGTEAFF. Written as DNA, the CDR3 is TGTGCCAGCAGCTACCTCAGAGGGACTGAAGCTTTCTTT.

This chain joins TRBV4-2 and TRBJ2-5; D might be TRBD1 (6 bases). V shed 3 bases and J shed 5 bases, with 13 bases lying between them. Per the germline V gene, CDR1 is LGHNA and CDR2 is YNFKEQ. The CDR3 sequence is 14 residues long. DNA of the CDR3: TGTGCCAGCAGCCAGGCGACAGGCGGGGAGACCCAGTACTTC. Translation: CASSQATGGETQYF.

V and J are TRBV18 and TRBJ2-3, with a possible D match to TRBD1 (6 bases). The CDR3 has 15 amino acids. Germline lookup yields CDR1 KGHSH and CDR2 LQKENI. V was trimmed by 2 bases and J by 4 bases, leaving 13 bases between them. The CDR3 DNA reads as TGTGCCAGCTCACCAAAGGTACAGGGAGCAGATACGCAGTATTTT. Translation gives CASSPKVQGADTQYF.

The V and J genes are TRBV5-8 and TRBJ2-5; weak D call: TRBD2 (6 bases). Trimming took off 3 bases at V and 0 bases at J, with 12 bases between the two ends. The germline V gene encodes CDR1 SGHTS and CDR2 YDEGEE. This CDR3 contains 15 residues. For the CDR3, the DNA is TGTGCCAGCAGCTCTACGGGGACTCACCAAGAGACCCAGTACTTC. It encodes CASSSTGTHQETQYF.

This clone has a handful of counts. The chain employs TRBV5-1 and TRBJ2-1; 14 bases align to TRBD2. The CDR3 runs to 18 residues. V was pared by 0 bases and J by 7 bases, with 9 bases of the junction left unmatched. CDR1 is SGHRS and CDR2 is YFSETQ in the germline V gene. CDR3 region: CASSLGGTSGSKRNEQFF. The CDR3 DNA follows: TGCGCCAGCAGCTTGGGCGGGACTAGCGGGAGTAAACGGAATGAGCAGTTCTTC.

This sequence joins TRBV28 and TRBJ2-1; no definite D call. CDR1 and CDR2 from the germline V gene are MDHEN and SYDVKM. V was cut by 6 bases and J by 6 bases, with 12 bases left in between. The CDR3 totals 13 residues. The CDR3 DNA follows: TGTGCCAGCAGCTCCCGGGTACCCAATGAGCAGTTCTTC. Translation: CASSSRVPNEQFF. Together with reference TRBV28 and TRBJ2-1, the CDR3 gives the full variable domain: DVKVTQSSRYLVKRTGEKVFLECVQDMDHENMFWYRQDPGLGLRLIYFSYDVKMKEKGDIPEGYSVSREKKERFSLILESASTNQTSMYLCASSSRVPNEQFFGPGTRLTVL.

V gene TRBV3-1 (or the pseudogene TRBV3-2) combines with J gene TRBJ1-4; possibly TRBD1 for D (5 bases). The CDR3 contains 18 residues. The germline V gene has CDR1 LGHDT and CDR2 YNNKEL (reference sequence). The V and J ends lost 0 bases and 9 bases respectively, with 23 bases between them. The chain's CDR3 is CASSQDRATGSVYQKLFF. As DNA, the CDR3 is TGTGCCAGCAGCCAAGATCGGGCAACAGGTTCCGTATACCAAAAACTGTTTTTT.

The genes are TRBV4-1 and TRBJ2-3; 10 bases fit TRBD2. V shed 2 bases and J 0 bases; nucleotides not matched to a gene: 11. This CDR3 contains 19 residues. Germline CDR1 MGHRA, CDR2 YSYEKL. The CDR3 nucleotides are TGCGCCAGCAGCCAACCCCCGGGACTAGCGCGTATTAGCACAGATACGCAGTATTTT. Protein: CASSQPPGLARISTDTQYF.

The chain carries TRBV9 and TRBJ2-1; the D gene is possibly TRBD2 (5 bases). Germline-derived CDR1 and CDR2 are SGDLS and YYNGEE. This CDR3 has 14 amino acids. Trimming took off 4 bases at V and 6 bases at J, with 14 bases between the two ends. CDR3 sequence (DNA): TGTGCCAGCAGCCCCGTGATTAGCGTCAATGAGCAGTTCTTC. It yields the protein CASSPVISVNEQFF.

The chain couples TRBV6-1 to TRBJ1-1; D remains ambiguous. Germline loops: CDR1 MNHNS, CDR2 SASEGT. The CDR3 is 16 residues long. V was clipped by 1 base and J by 0 bases, with 12 bases between them. The CDR3 DNA reads as TGTGCCAGCAGTGAAGTTTTAGGGAGTTTGAACACTGAAGCTTTCTTT. This codes for CASSEVLGSLNTEAFF.

This chain joins TRBV28 and TRBJ2-3; TRBD2 matches 10 bases. The CDR3 is 15 amino acids. Germline trimming cut 7 bases from V and 4 bases from J; bases unmatched to any gene: 8. Germline CDR1 MDHEN, CDR2 SYDVKM. The CDR3 DNA reads TGTGCCAGCAATCCCCGCCTAGCGGGAGCAGATACGCAGTATTTT. It codes for CASNPRLAGADTQYF.

The V gene is TRBV4-2, the J gene TRBJ2-7, with a possible D match to TRBD2 (5 bases). V shed 3 bases and J shed 1 base, with 10 bases lying between them. CDR1 and CDR2 from the germline V gene are LGHNA and YNFKEQ. This CDR3 spans 14 amino acids. CDR3 bases: TGTGCCAGCAGCCAGCCGGGAAATTCCTACGAGCAGTACTTC. As protein: CASSQPGNSYEQYF.

The chain is built from TRBV2 and TRBJ2-5, with TRBD2 matching 14 bases. The CDR3 has 18 residues. V lost 0 bases and J lost 7; bases outside the gene matches: 10. CDR1 and CDR2 from the germline V gene are SNHLY and FYNNEI. The CDR3 spells CASSEAGLAGESGWTQYF. CDR3 bases: TGTGCCAGCAGTGAAGCGGGACTAGCGGGAGAGAGTGGCTGGACCCAGTACTTC.

The chain carries TRBV6-6 and TRBJ2-3, with D possibly matching TRBD2 (6 bases). Between the trimmed V and J ends, which lost 5 bases and 4 bases, there was a span of 10 bases. Germline CDR1 reads MNHNY; CDR2 reads SVGAGI (reference sequence). CDR3 size: 13 residues. The CDR3 region has the DNA TGTGCCAGCAGTCGCCCGGGGGCAGATACGCAGTATTTT. Amino acid sequence: CASSRPGADTQYF.

The chain employs TRBV6-2 or TRBV6-3 and TRBJ2-7; TRBD1 matches at 10 bases. The CDR3 totals 14 residues. Germline CDR1 reads MNHEY; CDR2 reads SVGEGT. J lost 4 bases, V lost 4 bases, and 4 bases had no gene match. The CDR3 reads CASSWGTGAYEQYF. The CDR3 DNA reads TGTGCCAGCAGTTGGGGGACAGGGGCGTACGAGCAGTACTTC.

This clone was seen a single time. The chain combines TRBV11-1 with TRBJ2-2; D might be TRBD1 (6 bases). V was cut by 0 bases and J by 2 bases, with 13 bases left in between. The CDR3 runs 17 residues. The V gene's germline CDR1 is SGHAT and CDR2 FQDESV (reference sequence). The CDR3 sequence is CASSLAETGINTGELFF. The CDR3 DNA reads TGTGCCAGCAGCTTAGCGGAAACAGGGATAAACACCGGGGAGCTGTTTTTT.

This sequence joins TRBV6-2 or TRBV6-3 and TRBJ2-7, with TRBD2 as a possible D gene (5 bases). This CDR3 is built from 13 residues. V was trimmed by 2 bases and J by 5 bases, leaving 10 bases between them. The V gene's germline CDR1 is MNHEY and CDR2 SVGEGT. The CDR3 sequence: CASSYNGKNEQYF. The CDR3 DNA is TGTGCCAGCAGTTACAACGGGAAGAACGAGCAGTACTTC.

J is TRBJ2-3 and V is TRBV20-1, with a possible D match to TRBD2 (5 bases). The length of the CDR3 is 14 residues. Per the germline V gene, CDR1 is DFQATT and CDR2 is SNEGSKA (reference sequence). V was shortened by 3 bases and J by 4 bases, with 14 bases between the two germline ends. The CDR3 region is CSASRGYGSDTQYF. CDR3 bases: TGCAGTGCTAGTCGGGGATACGGGTCAGATACGCAGTATTTT.